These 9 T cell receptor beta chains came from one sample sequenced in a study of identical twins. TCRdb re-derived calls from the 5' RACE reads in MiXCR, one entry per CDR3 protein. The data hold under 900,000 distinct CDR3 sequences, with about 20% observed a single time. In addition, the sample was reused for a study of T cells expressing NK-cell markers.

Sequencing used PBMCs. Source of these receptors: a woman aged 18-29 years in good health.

CDR3 nucleotide sequence: TGTGCCAGCTGTCCTGGCGGGAGTGGGTATGAGCAGTTCTTC. Translating gives CASCPGGSGYEQFF. The V and J genes are TRBV6-2 or TRBV6-3 and TRBJ2-1, with TRBD2 matching over 7 bases. The CDR3 spans 14 residues. The V gene's germline CDR1 is MNHEY and CDR2 SVGEGT. After removal of 8 bases from V and 8 bases from J, the junction contained 12 bases not matched to a gene.

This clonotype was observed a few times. Here the CDR3 reads CASSGQPADTQYF. The CDR3 DNA reads TGCGCCAGCAGTGGACAACCGGCAGATACGCAGTATTTT. The gene calls are TRBV10-1 and TRBJ2-3; no clear D gene. Germline V gene data show CDR1 as WNHNN and CDR2 as SYGVQD (reference sequence). The V end was cut by 4 bases, the J end by 4 bases, with 9 bases between. This CDR3 has 13 residues.

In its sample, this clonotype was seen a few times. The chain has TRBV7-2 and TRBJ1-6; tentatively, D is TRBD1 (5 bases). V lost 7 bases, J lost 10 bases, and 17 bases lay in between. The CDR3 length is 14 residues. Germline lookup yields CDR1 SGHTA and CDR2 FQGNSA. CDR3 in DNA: TGTGCCAGCACCTTGCAGGGAGGCGGATCACCCCTCCACTTT. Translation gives CASTLQGGGSPLHF. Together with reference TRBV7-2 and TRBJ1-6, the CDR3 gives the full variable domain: GAGVSQSPSNKVTEKGKDVELRCDPISGHTALYWYRQSLGQGLEFLIYFQGNSAPDKSGLPSDRFSAERTGGSVSTLTIQRTQQEDSAVYLCASTLQGGGSPLHFGNGTRLTVT.

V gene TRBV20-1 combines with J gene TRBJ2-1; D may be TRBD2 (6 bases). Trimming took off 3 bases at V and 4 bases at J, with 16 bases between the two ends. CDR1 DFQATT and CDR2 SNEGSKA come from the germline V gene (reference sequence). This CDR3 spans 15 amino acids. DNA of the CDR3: TGCAGTGCTAGTAGTGTAGCGGAGTATTACAATGAGCAGTTCTTC. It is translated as CSASSVAEYYNEQFF.

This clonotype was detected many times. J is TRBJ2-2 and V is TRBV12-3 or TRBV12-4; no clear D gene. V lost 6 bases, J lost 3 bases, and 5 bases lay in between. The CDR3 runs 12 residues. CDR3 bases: TGTGCCAGCAGCTTCGACACCGGGGAGCTGTTTTTT. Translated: CASSFDTGELFF.

The CDR3: CAISATGTRNQPQHF. DNA for the CDR3: TGTGCCATCAGTGCGACCGGGACAAGGAATCAGCCCCAGCATTTT. The V gene is TRBV10-3, the J gene TRBJ1-5; tentatively, D is TRBD1 (6 bases). V shed 4 bases and J shed 4 bases, with 14 bases lying between them. The germline gives CDR1 ENHRY, CDR2 SYGVKD. The CDR3 has 15 amino acids.

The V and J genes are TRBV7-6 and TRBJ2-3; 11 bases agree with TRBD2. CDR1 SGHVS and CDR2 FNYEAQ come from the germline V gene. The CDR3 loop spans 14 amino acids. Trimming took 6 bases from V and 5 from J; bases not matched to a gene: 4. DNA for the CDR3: TGTGCCAGCAGACACGGGACTAGCGGAGATACGCAGTATTTT. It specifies CASRHGTSGDTQYF.

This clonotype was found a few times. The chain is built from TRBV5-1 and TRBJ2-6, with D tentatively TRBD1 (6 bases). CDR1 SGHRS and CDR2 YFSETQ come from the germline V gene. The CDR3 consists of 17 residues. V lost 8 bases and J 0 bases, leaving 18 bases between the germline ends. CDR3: CASIRETGVSGANVLTF. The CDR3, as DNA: TGCGCCAGTATAAGGGAGACAGGCGTCTCTGGGGCCAACGTCCTGACTTTC.

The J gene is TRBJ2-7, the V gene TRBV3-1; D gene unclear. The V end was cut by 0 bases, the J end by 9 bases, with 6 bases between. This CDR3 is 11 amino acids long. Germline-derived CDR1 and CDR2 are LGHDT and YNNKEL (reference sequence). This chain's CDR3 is CASSQDLGQYF. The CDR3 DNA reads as TGTGCCAGCAGCCAAGATCTTGGGCAGTACTTC.